These 8 T cell receptor beta chains came from one sample sequenced in a study of T cells in Graves' hyperthyroidism and ophthalmopathy. Regions amplified from RNA transcripts were the TCR beta CDR3 regions. First-round RT-PCR targeting the TCR CDR3 was performed with the HTBI primer set. Via MiXCR, TCRdb re-called the multiplex PCR reads, giving one row per CDR3 protein. The table records 450,000 to 700,000 distinct CDR3 sequences, under 60% of them present only once. Input material: peripheral blood or thyroid tissue (not recorded which). Every receptor here comes from an adult woman with Graves' disease, either hyperthyroidism or ophthalmopathy (not recorded which).

This clonotype was counted ten times or more. This CDR3 is CASSLSEGYGKPQHF. CDR3 sequence (DNA): TGTGCCAGCAGTTTGAGTGAGGGCTATGGTAAGCCCCAGCATTTT. The gene calls are TRBV12-3 or TRBV12-4 and TRBJ1-5; no definite D call. V dropped 3 bases and J dropped 8 bases, with 17 bases sitting between them. The CDR3 spans 15 residues.

This clonotype was detected ten times or more. The chain employs TRBV10-3 and TRBJ2-5, with 8 positions matching TRBD1. The germline V gene encodes CDR1 ENHRY and CDR2 SYGVKD. The CDR3 covers 15 residues. V lost 5 bases to trimming and J lost 5 bases; unmatched junction nucleotides: 10. The CDR3 region has the DNA TGTGCCATCAGTCGATACTCGACAGGGGACGAGACCCAGTACTTC. This encodes CAISRYSTGDETQYF.

This clonotype came up many times. V gene TRBV6-1 combines with J gene TRBJ1-5; D not certain. The germline gives CDR1 MNHNS, CDR2 SASEGT. The ends were cut back, 7 bases at V and 7 bases at J, with 20 bases in the middle. The length of the CDR3 is 15 residues. CDR3 DNA sequence: TGTGCCAGCACCGGAGGAAAAATATCGGGCCAGCCCCAGCATTTT. This translates into CASTGGKISGQPQHF.

This clonotype was seen a single time. The gene calls are TRBV7-8 and TRBJ2-7, with D possibly TRBD2 on 6 matching bases. Trimming took off 5 bases at V and 6 bases at J, with 17 bases between the two ends. The CDR3 runs 14 residues. CDR1 and CDR2 from the germline V gene are SGHVS and FQNEAQ. The CDR3 DNA reads TGTGCCAGCAGCACCGTCGGGGGACTGGGCGAGCAGTACTTC. This encodes CASSTVGGLGEQYF.

The chain uses TRBV5-1 and TRBJ1-6, with D possibly being TRBD1 (6 bases). Germline CDR1 and CDR2: SGHRS and YFSETQ. This CDR3 is built from 16 residues. V lost 4 bases and J 10 bases, leaving 21 bases between the germline ends. The CDR3 is CASSPYTEGTSSPLHF. CDR3 DNA: TGCGCCAGCAGCCCATACACGGAAGGGACAAGCTCACCCCTCCACTTT.

This clonotype has a handful of counts. The chain joins TRBV20-1 to TRBJ2-5, with D tentatively TRBD1 (6 bases). Germline V CDR1 and CDR2: DFQATT, SNEGSKA (reference sequence). The CDR3 length is 13 residues. With 4 bases removed from V and 0 bases from J, the gap between germline ends came to 9 bases. The CDR3 here is CSAMYRDQETQYF. CDR3 coding DNA: TGCAGTGCTATGTACAGGGACCAAGAGACCCAGTACTTC.

This clonotype has at least ten counts. The chain combines TRBV10-3 with TRBJ1-5; D call uncertain. Germline CDR1 is ENHRY and CDR2 is SYGVKD. CDR3 size: 12 residues. Deletions cut 3 bases from V and 7 bases from J, with 7 bases between. The CDR3 DNA reads as TGTGCCATCAGTGACGCCTGGCAGCCCCAGCATTTT. This sequence encodes CAISDAWQPQHF.

The chain joins TRBV6-1 to TRBJ2-7; 10 bases align to TRBD1. V lost 8 bases, J lost 7 bases, and 5 bases stayed unmatched. From germline, CDR1 is MNHNS and CDR2 SASEGT. The CDR3 consists of 12 residues. The CDR3 region has the DNA TGTGCCAGCGGGACAGGGGTCCGTGAGCAGTACTTC. The encoded protein is CASGTGVREQYF.